This TCR beta chain was documented in a study of breast tumors, draining lymph nodes, adjacent tissues. Overall study findings and caveats: Tumor and nontumor repertoires were significantly more similar in luminal-like than in basal-like breast cancer. Tumors had less TCR diversity than lymph nodes, more than nontumor tissue.

Axillary draining lymph nodes of breast cancer patients supplied the node samples. This clonotype was seen many times. Its antigen is as yet unknown. CDR3 size: 15 residues. V lost 5 bases to trimming and J lost 4 bases; unmatched junction nucleotides: 6. Germline CDR1 reads SGHAT; CDR2 reads FQDESV (reference sequence). TCRdb itself ran the multiplex PCR reads through MiXCR, one entry per CDR3 protein. The sample has over 200,000 distinct CDR3 sequences, roughly 32% seen once. The rearrangement uses TRBV11-1 and TRBJ1-3; 9 bases align to TRBD1. The material sequenced was axillary lymph node tissue. The TCR was taken from a female donor with breast cancer. Some clones in this sample may be carry-over from other donors' samples. In DNA, the CDR3 is TGTGCCAGCAGCGCCGGGACAGGGCACGGAAACACCATATATTTT. This codes for CASSAGTGHGNTIYF.